These 4 T cell receptor beta chains share one sample of origin, sequenced in a study of cytomegalovirus exposure and HLA in healthy donors. Use of 60 Vbeta and 13 Jbeta primers characterized the PCR. Repertoires were generated with immunoSEQ multiplex PCR, while TCRdb's copy carries only in-frame clones and drops some. The profile shows approximately 130,000 clones, 80% to 85% of them singletons. Sequenced input: PBMCs. The receptors stem from a woman aged 40-49 years in good health and CMV-seronegative.

CDR3 sequence: CASSGPEQGVGEQFF. The CDR3 bases are TGTGCCAGCAGTGGACCGGAACAGGGAGTTGGTGAGCAGTTCTTC. The chain has TRBV2 and TRBJ2-1; D is possibly TRBD1 (6 bases). The ends were cut back, 4 bases at V and 9 bases at J, with 19 bases in the middle. Germline V gene data show CDR1 as SNHLY and CDR2 as FYNNEI. The CDR3 loop spans 15 amino acids.

A remark on this clone: A read error may produce the germline difference seen at one junction end. This same CDR3 is encoded by further DNA sequences in the sample. The V call is TRBV6-1, the J call TRBJ1-4; 10 bases match TRBD1. This CDR3 comprises 14 residues. Germline assignment: CDR1 MNHNS and CDR2 SASEGT. The CDR3 DNA reads as TGTGCCAGCAGGGGACAGGGGCGATTGGAAAAACTGTTCTTT. Amino acid sequence: CASRGQGRLEKLFF.

The chain has TRBV7-3 and TRBJ2-1; D is ambiguous. V lost 5 bases, J lost 5 bases, and 7 bases lay in between. Germline loops: CDR1 SGHTA, CDR2 FQGTGA. The length of the CDR3 is 12 residues. CDR3 in DNA: TGTGCCAGCAGCCGGTTCAACAATGAGCAGTTCTTC. Translating it yields CASSRFNNEQFF.

The rearrangement links TRBV18 to TRBJ2-5, with a possible D match to TRBD2 (5 bases). Trimming took off 2 bases at V and 5 bases at J, with 27 bases between the two ends. This CDR3 spans 19 amino acids. Germline loops: CDR1 KGHSH, CDR2 LQKENI. The CDR3 DNA reads TGTGCCAGCTCACCAGATGGCATTAGTGCTAGCCGGATCGGGGAGACCCAGTACTTC. It yields the protein CASSPDGISASRIGETQYF.